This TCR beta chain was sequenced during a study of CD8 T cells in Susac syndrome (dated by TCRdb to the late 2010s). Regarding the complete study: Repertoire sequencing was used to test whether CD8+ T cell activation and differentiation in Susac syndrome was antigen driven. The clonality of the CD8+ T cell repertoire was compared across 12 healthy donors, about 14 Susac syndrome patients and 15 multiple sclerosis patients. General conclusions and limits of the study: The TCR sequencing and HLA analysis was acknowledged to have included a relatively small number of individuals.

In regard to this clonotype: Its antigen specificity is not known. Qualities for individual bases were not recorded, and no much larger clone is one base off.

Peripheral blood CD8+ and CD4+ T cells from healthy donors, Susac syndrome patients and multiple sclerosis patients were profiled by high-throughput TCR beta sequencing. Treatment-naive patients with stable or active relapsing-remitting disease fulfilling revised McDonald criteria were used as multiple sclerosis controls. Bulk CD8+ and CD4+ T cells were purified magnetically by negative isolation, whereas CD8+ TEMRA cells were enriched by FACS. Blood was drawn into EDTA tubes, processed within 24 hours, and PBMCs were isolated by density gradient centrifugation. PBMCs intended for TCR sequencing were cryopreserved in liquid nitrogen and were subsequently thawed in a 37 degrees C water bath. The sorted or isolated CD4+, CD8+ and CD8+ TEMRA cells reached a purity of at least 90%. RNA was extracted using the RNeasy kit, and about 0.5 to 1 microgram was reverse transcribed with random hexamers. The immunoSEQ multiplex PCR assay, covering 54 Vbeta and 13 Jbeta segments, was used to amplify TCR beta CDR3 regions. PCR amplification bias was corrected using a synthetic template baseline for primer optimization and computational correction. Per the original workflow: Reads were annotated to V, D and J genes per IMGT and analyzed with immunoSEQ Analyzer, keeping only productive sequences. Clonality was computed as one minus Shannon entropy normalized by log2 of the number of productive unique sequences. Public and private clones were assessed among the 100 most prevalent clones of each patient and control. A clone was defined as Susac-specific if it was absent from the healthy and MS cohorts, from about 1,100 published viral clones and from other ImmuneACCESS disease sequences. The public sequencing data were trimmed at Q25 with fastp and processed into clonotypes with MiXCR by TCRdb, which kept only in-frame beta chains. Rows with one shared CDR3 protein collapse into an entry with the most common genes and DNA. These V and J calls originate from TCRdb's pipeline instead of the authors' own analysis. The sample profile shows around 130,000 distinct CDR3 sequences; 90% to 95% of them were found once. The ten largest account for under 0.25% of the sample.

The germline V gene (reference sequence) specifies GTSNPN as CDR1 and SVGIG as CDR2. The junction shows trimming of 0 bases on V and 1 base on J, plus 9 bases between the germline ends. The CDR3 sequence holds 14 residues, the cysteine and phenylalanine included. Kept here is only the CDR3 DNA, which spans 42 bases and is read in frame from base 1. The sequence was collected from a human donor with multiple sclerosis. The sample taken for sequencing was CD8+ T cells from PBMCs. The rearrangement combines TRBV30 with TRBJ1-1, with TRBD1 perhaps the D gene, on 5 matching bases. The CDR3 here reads CAWSVLGQNTEAFF. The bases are TGTGCCTGGAGTGTGTTGGGGCAGAACACTGAAGCTTTCTTT.